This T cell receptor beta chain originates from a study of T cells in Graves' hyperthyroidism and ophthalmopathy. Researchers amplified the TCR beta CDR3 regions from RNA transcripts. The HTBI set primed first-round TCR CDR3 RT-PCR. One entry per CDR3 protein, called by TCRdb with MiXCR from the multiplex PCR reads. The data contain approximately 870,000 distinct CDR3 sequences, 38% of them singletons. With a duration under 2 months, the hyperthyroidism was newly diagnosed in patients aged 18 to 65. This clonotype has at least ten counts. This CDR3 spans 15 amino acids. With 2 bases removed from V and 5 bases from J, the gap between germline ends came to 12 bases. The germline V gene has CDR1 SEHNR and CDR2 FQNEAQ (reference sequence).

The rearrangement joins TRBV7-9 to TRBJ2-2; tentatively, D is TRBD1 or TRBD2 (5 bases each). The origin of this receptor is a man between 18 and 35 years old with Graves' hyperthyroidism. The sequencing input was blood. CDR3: CASSLPGRVTGELFF. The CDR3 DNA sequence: TGTGCCAGCAGCTTACCGGGACGCGTAACCGGGGAGCTGTTTTTT.